This TCR beta chain was profiled in a study of blood T cell repertoires in COVID-19. Study-wide context: Sites across the United States, Italy and Spain contributed samples from acute and convalescent COVID-19. T cells, B-cell-depleted T cells, or PBMCs provided the cDNA or gDNA that served as material.

TCRdb's table, derived via immunoSEQ multiplex PCR, lists solely in-frame clones and lacks some. The table has around 90,000 clones, around four fifths seen once. This CDR3 contains 14 residues. V lost 2 bases and J lost 2, with 7 bases in between. The germline CDR1 and CDR2 sequences are SEHNR and FQNEAQ (reference sequence). Sample: peripheral blood. J is TRBJ1-3 and V is TRBV7-9; a possible D gene is TRBD1 (5 bases). The origin of this receptor is a woman in her seventies with active or convalescent COVID-19. The CDR3 DNA sequence: TGTGCCAGCAGCTTATTCAGGGCTGGAAACACCATATATTTT. Its translation is CASSLFRAGNTIYF.